This entry is about one T cell receptor (beta chain). No antigen is known for it. From germline, CDR1 is SGDLS and CDR2 YYNGEE. The V end was cut by 0 bases, the J end by 4 bases, with 13 bases between. There are 15 residues in the CDR3. This record belongs to a study of shared clonotypes between healthy human individuals. Study-level findings and limits: Since donors were few, the genetic and exposure-history diversity represented was limited.

Data came from immunoSEQ multiplex PCR; TCRdb stores just in-frame clones and leaves some out. Of about 2.4 million clones in the sample, 90% to 95% are singletons; the top ten hold approximately 0.37%. This chain links TRBV9 with TRBJ2-5; D is perhaps TRBD1 or TRBD2 (5 bases each). The clonotype originates from a man aged 18 to 30 in good health. Some clones in this sample may be carry-over from other donors' samples. The sample consisted of naive CD4+ T cells from PBMCs. The subset is: CD45RA+ positively selected. Here the CDR3 DNA reads TGTGCCAGCAGCGTAGCGTCGGGGCTCATAGAGACCCAGTACTTC. Protein: CASSVASGLIETQYF. Together with reference TRBV9 and TRBJ2-5, the CDR3 gives the full variable domain: DSGVTQTPKHLITATGQRVTLRCSPRSGDLSVYWYQQSLDQGLQFLIQYYNGEERAKGNILERFSAQQFPDLHSELNLSSLELGDSALYFCASSVASGLIETQYFGPGTRLLVL.